This T cell receptor (beta chain) was sequenced in a study of beta chain features in type 1 diabetes. Study background: Patients were similar to healthy donors in age and gender (as well as in cell yields). Study-level findings and limits: Moderate yet significant TCRB CDR3 shortening was seen in Type 1 diabetes patients in all four CD4+ subsets.

The germline V gene encodes CDR1 GTSNPN and CDR2 SVGIG (reference sequence). This CDR3 contains 13 residues. V was shortened by 5 bases and J by 5 bases, with 10 bases between the two germline ends. To note about this clone: As yet, its antigen is unknown.

The authors reverse transcribed all of the isolated RNA, so sequencing captured expressed TCRB transcripts. Here immunoSEQ multiplex PCR was the method, and the copy in TCRdb shows in-frame clones only, minus some. The profile shows hundreds of thousands of clones, over 12% of them singletons. The TCR sequence derives from a man younger than 35 with type 1 diabetes. The chain links TRBV30 to TRBJ1-6; D not certain. Sequencing was done on a sample of naive CD4+ T cells from blood. The CDR3 DNA is TGTGCCTGGGGAACAGCCCATAATTCACCCCTCCACTTT. Protein sequence: CAWGTAHNSPLHF. Combining the CDR3 with reference TRBV30 and TRBJ1-6 gives the whole variable domain SQTIHQWPATLVQPVGSPLSLECTVEGTSNPNLYWYRQAAGRGLQLLFYSVGIGQISSEVPQNLSASRPQDRQFILSSKKLLLSDSGFYLCAWGTAHNSPLHFGNGTRLTVT.